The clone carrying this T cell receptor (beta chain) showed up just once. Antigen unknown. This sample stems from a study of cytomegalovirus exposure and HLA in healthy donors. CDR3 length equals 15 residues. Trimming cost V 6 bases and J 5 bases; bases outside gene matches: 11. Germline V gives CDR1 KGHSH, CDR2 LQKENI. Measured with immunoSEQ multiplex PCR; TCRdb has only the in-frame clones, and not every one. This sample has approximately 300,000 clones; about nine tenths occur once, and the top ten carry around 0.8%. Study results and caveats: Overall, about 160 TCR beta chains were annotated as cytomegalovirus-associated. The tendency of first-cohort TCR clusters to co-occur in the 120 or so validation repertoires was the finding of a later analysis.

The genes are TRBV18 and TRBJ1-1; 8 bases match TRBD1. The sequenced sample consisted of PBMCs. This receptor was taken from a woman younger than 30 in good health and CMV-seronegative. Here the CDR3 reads CASSDDRQGRTEAFF. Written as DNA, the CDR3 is TGTGCCAGCTCTGATGATCGACAGGGGAGGACTGAAGCTTTCTTT.